The entry below describes one TCR beta chain. The data belong to a study of blood T cell repertoires in COVID-19. Study summary: Sites across the United States, Italy and Spain contributed samples from acute and convalescent COVID-19. PBMCs, B-cell-depleted T cells, or T cells provided the cDNA or gDNA that made up the material.

The ends were cut back, 7 bases at V and 2 bases at J, with 9 bases in the middle. The germline CDR1 and CDR2 sequences are SNHLY and FYNNEI. The CDR3 has 14 residues. While infection was still active, Seattle patients were enrolled and then followed longitudinally. Study processing details: Amplification from reference gene primers served as the basis for estimated nucleated cell counts. Generated by immunoSEQ multiplex PCR, the TCRdb table keeps only in-frame clones and is missing some. The DNA was the basis for D and trimming; V, J and clone size are from that table. The profile shows 200,000 or so clones, approximately 86% of them singletons.

The sequence was obtained from a man in his 60s with COVID-19, enrolled during active disease. The chain joins TRBV2 to TRBJ1-6; D is uncertain. Sequencing was performed on peripheral blood. CDR3 sequence reads: CASKSGPYNSPLHF. The CDR3 DNA reads as TGTGCCAGCAAGAGTGGGCCCTATAATTCACCCCTCCACTTT.